The rows below give T cell receptor beta chains drawn from one sample of a study of cytomegalovirus exposure and HLA in healthy donors. The assay was immunoSEQ multiplex PCR, and TCRdb's table has in-frame clones only and misses some. The sample shows fewer than 200,000 clones, roughly 85% of them seen only once. The material sequenced was PBMCs. These receptors came from a man aged 40-49 years in good health and CMV-seronegative. CDR3s include the opening cysteine and the closing phenylalanine or tryptophan. The order of the fields is CDR3 length, J gene, clone size, V gene, D gene, CDR3 DNA, CDR3 protein. A D gene is named only where the DNA matches it firmly. Size tells how often a clone was seen (once, few, many) or the class of an expanded clone, and some rows leave it out.

len: 13
j_gene: TRBJ1-1
abundance: once
v_gene: TRBV10-1
d_gene: NA
CDR3nt: TGCGCCAGCAGTGTCCCCCCAGGTCCTAAGGCTTTCTTT
CDR3aa: CASSVPPGPKAFF

len: 14
j_gene: TRBJ2-1
abundance: NA
v_gene: TRBV6-1
d_gene: NA
CDR3nt: TGTGCCAGCAGGGAGGGATACCCCAGGAATGAGCAGTTCTTC
CDR3aa: CASREGYPRNEQFF

len: 14
j_gene: TRBJ2-1
abundance: NA
v_gene: TRBV4-3
d_gene: TRBD2
CDR3nt: TGCGCCAGCAGCCCGCTAGCGGGAGCGGCTGAGCAGTTCTTC
CDR3aa: CASSPLAGAAEQFF

len: 13
j_gene: TRBJ2-7
abundance: NA
v_gene: TRBV7-9
d_gene: NA
CDR3nt: TGTTCCAGCAGCTTCCAACTCCGGGGCGAGCAGTACTTC
CDR3aa: CSSSFQLRGEQYF

len: 16
j_gene: TRBJ1-5
abundance: NA
v_gene: TRBV23-1
d_gene: TRBD1
CDR3nt: TGCGCCAGCAGTCAACCTCCGACAGGGGTCAATCAGCCCCAGCATTTT
CDR3aa: CASSQPPTGVNQPQHF

len: 15
j_gene: TRBJ2-3
abundance: NA
v_gene: TRBV29-1
d_gene: TRBD2
CDR3nt: TGCAGCGGATTAAGCGGGAGCCCTAGCACAGATACGCAGTATTTT
CDR3aa: CSGLSGSPSTDTQYF

len: 15
j_gene: TRBJ1-2
abundance: NA
v_gene: TRBV6-5
d_gene: TRBD1
CDR3nt: TGTGCCAGCAGTCGCCCCGGGACAGGGGGCGGTGGCTACACCTTC
CDR3aa: CASSRPGTGGGGYTF

len: 13
j_gene: TRBJ1-5
abundance: NA
v_gene: TRBV19
d_gene: NA
CDR3nt: TGTGCCAGCAGTGGGGGCCCGACTCAGCCCCAGCATTTT
CDR3aa: CASSGGPTQPQHF

len: 15
j_gene: TRBJ2-7
abundance: NA
v_gene: TRBV28
d_gene: TRBD1
CDR3nt: TGTGCCAGCAGGGGCGACAGGGACGTCCAATACGAGCAGTACTTC
CDR3aa: CASRGDRDVQYEQYF

len: 16
j_gene: TRBJ2-2
abundance: NA
v_gene: TRBV5-1
d_gene: TRBD2
CDR3nt: TGCGCCAGCAGCTTGGTAGCGGGAGTGAGGAACGGGGAGCTGTTTTTT
CDR3aa: CASSLVAGVRNGELFF

len: 16
j_gene: TRBJ2-1
abundance: NA
v_gene: TRBV7-6
d_gene: TRBD2
CDR3nt: TGTGCCAGCAGCTTATCACCAGCGGGAGTAAGGAATGAGCAGTTCTTC
CDR3aa: CASSLSPAGVRNEQFF

len: 14
j_gene: TRBJ1-1
abundance: NA
v_gene: TRBV5-1
d_gene: NA
CDR3nt: TGCGCCAGCAGCTTGTCAGGGGTGGGCACTGAAGCTTTCTTT
CDR3aa: CASSLSGVGTEAFF

len: 16
j_gene: TRBJ2-5
abundance: NA
v_gene: TRBV19
d_gene: TRBD1
CDR3nt: TGTGCCAGTAGTGACTTCAGGGGGATAGGTCGAGAGACCCAGTACTTC
CDR3aa: CASSDFRGIGRETQYF

len: 16
j_gene: TRBJ2-2
abundance: NA
v_gene: TRBV7-9
d_gene: NA
CDR3nt: TGTTCCAGCAGGGGGGGTGGGCGAGAGAACACCGGGGAGCTGTTTTTT
CDR3aa: CSSRGGGRENTGELFF